Described below is a single TCR beta chain sequence and its context. There is no known antigen for this receptor. No much larger clonotype is one base removed from it; base qualities were not supplied. The sample is drawn from a study of CD8 T cells in ankylosing spondylitis (dated by TCRdb to about 2017). For the study in its entirety: The study set out to find disease-linked TCR variants by profiling T cell receptor beta repertoires in ankylosing spondylitis patients and healthy donors. The full study cohort was made up of 25 ankylosing spondylitis patients and about a hundred healthy donors. Peripheral blood was sampled, and synovial fluid was also collected from ankylosing spondylitis patients. Broader findings and caveats from the paper: A TCR beta motif of seven or eight highly homologous amino acid variants appeared characteristic of blood from ankylosing spondylitis patients. In peripheral blood, the disease-linked clones were found at relatively low frequencies and had a CD8+ phenotype. Significant enrichment of the disease-linked clones was reported in matched synovial fluid samples from ankylosing spondylitis patients. Some TCR beta motif variants had previously been reported in synovial fluid and blood of reactive arthritis patients, which suggested common disease-initiation mechanisms.

V loses 2 bases at its end and J loses 3 bases; junction bases beyond the gene matches: 7. The CDR3 has 16 amino acids, counting the end cysteine and phenylalanine. The CDR3 DNA has 48 bases and is translated from base 1. CDR1 and CDR2 were assigned from the germline V gene as MNHNS and SASEGT. Sequenced using an Illumina HiSeq 2500. Quantitative 5'-RACE with molecular barcodes was used to prepare TCR beta libraries. Per the original workflow: Disease-linked TCR variants were identified with a new computational method built on a probabilistic model of VDJ rearrangement. TCRdb's own reprocessing of the public reads used fastp at Q25 and MiXCR and kept productive beta chains. Rows are combined by CDR3 protein, so each entry shows the most common genes and DNA. These V and J calls rely on TCRdb rather than the paper's analysis. The sample profile shows around 450,000 distinct CDR3 sequences; about 25% of them were found once. The ten largest clones take up 0.75% to 0.9% of the sample.

The TCR was taken from a male donor with ankylosing spondylitis. The V and J segments used are TRBV6-1 and TRBJ2-1, and 7 junctional nucleotides match TRBD2. The sequencing sample was made of blood, either unsorted or a sorted T cell fraction (not recorded which). The CDR3 has the sequence CASSEFGGTIYNEQFF. The nucleotides are TGTGCCAGCAGTGAATTTGGTGGGACTATCTACAATGAGCAGTTCTTC.